These T cell receptor beta chains were read from a single sample in a study of T cells expressing NK-cell markers. TCRdb reprocessed the 5' RACE reads; each CDR3 protein has one entry and no DNA is given. The table counts 550,000 to 600,000 distinct CDR3 sequences; around 4% lies in the top ten. Sequencing was done on a sample of blood T cells: a sorted CD56 or NKG2C T cell subset, CD4+ or CD8+ T cells, or bulk PBMC T cells (not recorded which). The receptors were sampled from a man between 18 and 35 years old in good health. Both conserved end residues are part of each CDR3. The order of the fields is V gene, J gene, CDR3 length, CDR3 protein.

V gene: TRBV20-1
J gene: TRBJ2-1
CDR3 length: 14
CDR3 protein: CSASETRGYNEQFF

V gene: TRBV3-1
J gene: TRBJ2-5
CDR3 length: 17
CDR3 protein: CASSQGGQMGYQETQYF

V gene: TRBV9
J gene: TRBJ2-1
CDR3 length: 16
CDR3 protein: CASSVQGTSFYNEQFF

V gene: TRBV10-3
J gene: TRBJ2-1
CDR3 length: 14
CDR3 protein: CATSGSSSYNEQFF

V gene: TRBV11-3
J gene: TRBJ2-5
CDR3 length: 14
CDR3 protein: CASSNRLQGQTQYF

V gene: TRBV4-3
J gene: TRBJ2-7
CDR3 length: 14
CDR3 protein: CASSLSQVSYEQYF

V gene: TRBV12-3/TRBV12-4
J gene: TRBJ2-7
CDR3 length: 16
CDR3 protein: CASSRDRDRGFYEQYF

V gene: TRBV7-9
J gene: TRBJ2-3
CDR3 length: 15
CDR3 protein: CASSLSKGLTDTQYF

V gene: TRBV6-1
J gene: TRBJ2-1
CDR3 length: 14
CDR3 protein: CASTPLGEYNEQFF

V gene: TRBV5-1
J gene: TRBJ1-1
CDR3 length: 17
CDR3 protein: CASSSPPEGPMNTEAFF

V gene: TRBV20-1
J gene: TRBJ2-1
CDR3 length: 17
CDR3 protein: CSARDLTGTQYLNEQFF

V gene: TRBV12-3/TRBV12-4
J gene: TRBJ2-3
CDR3 length: 17
CDR3 protein: CASSLFGGRASADTQYF

V gene: TRBV5-1
J gene: TRBJ1-1
CDR3 length: 15
CDR3 protein: CASTPLRGKETEAFF

V gene: TRBV24-1
J gene: TRBJ2-5
CDR3 length: 15
CDR3 protein: CATGLAGGSQETQYF

V gene: TRBV20-1
J gene: TRBJ2-1
CDR3 length: 16
CDR3 protein: CSARDDRTSSYNEQFF

V gene: TRBV28
J gene: TRBJ2-7
CDR3 length: 16
CDR3 protein: CASSSPGAGGRYEQYF

V gene: TRBV25-1
J gene: TRBJ1-5
CDR3 length: 14
CDR3 protein: CASRGTGPHQPQHF

V gene: TRBV12-3/TRBV12-4
J gene: TRBJ1-1
CDR3 length: 11
CDR3 protein: CASLGHPGAFF

V gene: TRBV9
J gene: TRBJ2-3
CDR3 length: 16
CDR3 protein: CASSAPSGAEVDTQYF

V gene: TRBV29-1
J gene: TRBJ1-2
CDR3 length: 15
CDR3 protein: CSVRESQTGSGGYTF

V gene: TRBV11-2
J gene: TRBJ2-7
CDR3 length: 16
CDR3 protein: CASGRRGREEGYEQYF

V gene: TRBV13
J gene: TRBJ2-1
CDR3 length: 14
CDR3 protein: CASRETGGYNEQFF

V gene: TRBV30
J gene: TRBJ2-1
CDR3 length: 18
CDR3 protein: CASKGTSGRKSSYNEQFF

V gene: TRBV7-6
J gene: TRBJ2-1
CDR3 length: 15
CDR3 protein: CASPSGRRLNNEQFF

V gene: TRBV20-1
J gene: TRBJ2-4
CDR3 length: 15
CDR3 protein: CSAREARTLGNIQYF

V gene: TRBV7-2
J gene: TRBJ1-3
CDR3 length: 14
CDR3 protein: CASSYGDRVNTIYF

V gene: TRBV5-1
J gene: TRBJ2-1
CDR3 length: 14
CDR3 protein: CASRTRPSASEQFF

V gene: TRBV7-2
J gene: TRBJ1-5
CDR3 length: 15
CDR3 protein: CASSLAPQGNQPQHF

V gene: TRBV7-9
J gene: TRBJ2-5
CDR3 length: 16
CDR3 protein: CASSRGLAGKQETQYF

V gene: TRBV7-2
J gene: TRBJ2-7
CDR3 length: 13
CDR3 protein: CASSLEGRTGQYF

V gene: TRBV7-8
J gene: TRBJ1-4
CDR3 length: 13
CDR3 protein: CASSSSLLGKLFF

V gene: TRBV9
J gene: TRBJ2-2
CDR3 length: 14
CDR3 protein: CASTIGSNTGELFF

V gene: TRBV21-1
J gene: TRBJ2-6
CDR3 length: 18
CDR3 protein: CARGVFPGQLSGANVLTF

V gene: TRBV24-1
J gene: TRBJ1-2
CDR3 length: 16
CDR3 protein: CATSDVKRQEIYGYTF

V gene: TRBV5-5
J gene: TRBJ1-2
CDR3 length: 12
CDR3 protein: CASSSQSYGYTF

V gene: TRBV12-5
J gene: TRBJ2-1
CDR3 length: 15
CDR3 protein: CASGFYGISYNEQFF

V gene: TRBV20-1
J gene: TRBJ2-2
CDR3 length: 15
CDR3 protein: CSARDRDSFTGELFF

V gene: TRBV11-3
J gene: TRBJ2-1
CDR3 length: 16
CDR3 protein: CASSLGPQTGYDEQFF

V gene: TRBV6-5
J gene: TRBJ1-5
CDR3 length: 13
CDR3 protein: CASSYLPNQPQHF

V gene: TRBV10-3
J gene: TRBJ2-2
CDR3 length: 15
CDR3 protein: CAISERAVNTGELFF

V gene: TRBV7-9
J gene: TRBJ2-1
CDR3 length: 16
CDR3 protein: CASSPVASGSYNEQFF

V gene: TRBV5-1
J gene: TRBJ2-1
CDR3 length: 15
CDR3 protein: CASSLQLAGAGEQFF

V gene: TRBV12-5
J gene: TRBJ2-1
CDR3 length: 15
CDR3 protein: CASRAGTRVHNEQFF

V gene: TRBV10-3
J gene: TRBJ2-1
CDR3 length: 14
CDR3 protein: CAISPGQLYNEQFF

V gene: TRBV21-1
J gene: TRBJ2-1
CDR3 length: 16
CDR3 protein: CASSLGGNSAYNEQFF

V gene: TRBV7-9
J gene: TRBJ2-1
CDR3 length: 13
CDR3 protein: CASASGPPHEQFF

V gene: TRBV6-2/TRBV6-3
J gene: TRBJ2-6
CDR3 length: 19
CDR3 protein: CASSYPGGQGVSGANVLTF

V gene: TRBV7-2
J gene: TRBJ2-1
CDR3 length: 13
CDR3 protein: CASSLQTSAEQFF

V gene: TRBV2
J gene: TRBJ2-7
CDR3 length: 20
CDR3 protein: CASSPLVGGLAGGSSYEQYF

V gene: TRBV24-1
J gene: TRBJ2-1
CDR3 length: 14
CDR3 protein: CATSVTGSYNEQFF

V gene: TRBV12-3/TRBV12-4
J gene: TRBJ2-7
CDR3 length: 15
CDR3 protein: CASSLVLRGPYEQYF